This T cell receptor (beta chain) comes out of a study of identical twins. Germline-derived CDR1 and CDR2 are DFQATT and SNEGSKA (reference sequence). The CDR3 extends over 13 amino acids. V was clipped by 5 bases and J by 0 bases; unmatched bases: 1. TCRdb reprocessed the 5' RACE reads with MiXCR, giving one entry per CDR3 protein. Of under 900,000 distinct CDR3 sequences in the sample, about 18% are singletons; the top ten hold about 12%. This clonotype came up a few times. A further study also used this sample, focusing on T cells expressing NK-cell markers.

The chain has TRBV20-1 and TRBJ2-1, with 7 nucleotides matching TRBD2. The sequence came from a woman in her late teens or twenties in good health. Material for sequencing was PBMCs. CDR3 sequence reads: CSAGGDSYNEQFF. The CDR3 nucleotides read TGCAGTGCTGGGGGGGACTCCTACAATGAGCAGTTCTTC.